The next 4 T cell receptor beta chains were all read from a single sample in a study of T cell repertoires in cytomegalovirus infection. TCRdb re-derived calls from the reads in MiXCR, one entry per CDR3 protein. The data show roughly 730,000 distinct CDR3 sequences, roughly 33% seen once. Antigen specificity for these receptors is unknown. The specimen comprised cultured PBMCs, sampled from culture after CMV antigen stimulation. All receptors come from a human donor in good health (CMV status not recorded). Some clones in this sample may be carry-over from other donors' samples.

Ten or more counts support this clonotype. The CDR3 region is CASSPRGGDTEAFF. DNA for the CDR3: TGTGCCAGCAGCCCCAGGGGGGGTGACACTGAAGCTTTCTTT. This chain uses TRBV7-8 with TRBJ1-1, with 7 positions matching TRBD1. Germline CDR1 is SGHVS and CDR2 is FQNEAQ. J was trimmed by 3 bases and V by 5 bases; bases with no gene match: 6. This CDR3 is built from 14 residues.

This clonotype was recorded a few times. V usage is TRBV25-1 and J usage is TRBJ1-4, with 10 nucleotides matching TRBD1. The CDR3 totals 14 residues. The germline V gene encodes CDR1 MGHDK and CDR2 SYGVNS. The V and J ends lost 3 bases and 7 bases, in that order; junction bases with no gene match: 2. This chain's CDR3 is CASSDGTGVEKLFF. The CDR3 DNA follows: TGTGCCAGCAGTGATGGGACAGGGGTTGAAAAACTGTTTTTT.

This clonotype was counted many times. The chain couples TRBV7-2 to TRBJ2-3; TRBD2 matches at 7 bases. The CDR3 sequence is 16 residues long. In germline, CDR1 is SGHTA, CDR2 FQGNSA. Trimming took 3 bases from V and 0 from J; bases not matched to a gene: 6. The CDR3 loop is CASSLVGRSSTDTQYF. CDR3 sequence (DNA): TGTGCCAGCAGCTTGGTCGGGAGGTCGAGCACAGATACGCAGTATTTT. Variable domain in full (rest from reference TRBV7-2 and TRBJ2-3): GAGVSQSPSNKVTEKGKDVELRCDPISGHTALYWYRQSLGQGLEFLIYFQGNSAPDKSGLPSDRFSAERTGGSVSTLTIQRTQQEDSAVYLCASSLVGRSSTDTQYFGPGTRLTVL.

V and J are TRBV19 and TRBJ2-2; either TRBD1 or TRBD2 may supply D (5 bases each). With 10 bases removed from V and 2 bases from J, the gap between germline ends came to 11 bases. This CDR3 has 13 residues. CDR1 and CDR2 (germline): LNHDA, SQIVND (reference sequence). The DNA of the CDR3 is TGTGCCATCGGGGCTTCAAACACCGGGGAGCTGTTTTTT. Translation gives CAIGASNTGELFF.